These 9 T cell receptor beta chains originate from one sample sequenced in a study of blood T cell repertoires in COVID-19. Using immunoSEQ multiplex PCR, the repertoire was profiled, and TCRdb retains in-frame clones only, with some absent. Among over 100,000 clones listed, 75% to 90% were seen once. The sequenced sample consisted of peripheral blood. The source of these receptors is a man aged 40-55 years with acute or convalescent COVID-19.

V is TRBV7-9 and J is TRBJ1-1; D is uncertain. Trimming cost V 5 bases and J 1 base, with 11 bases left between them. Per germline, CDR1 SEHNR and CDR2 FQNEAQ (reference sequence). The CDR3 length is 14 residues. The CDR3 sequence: CASSALAGNTEAFF. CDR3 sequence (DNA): TGTGCCAGCAGCGCACTCGCTGGGAACACTGAAGCTTTCTTT. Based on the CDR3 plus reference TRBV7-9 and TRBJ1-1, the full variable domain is DTGVSQNPRHKITKRGQNVTFRCDPISEHNRLYWYRQTLGQGPEFLTYFQNEAQLEKSRLLSDRFSAERPKGSFSTLEIQRTEQGDSAMYLCASSALAGNTEAFFGQGTRLTVV.

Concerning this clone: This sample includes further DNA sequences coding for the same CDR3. CDR3 DNA sequence: TGCGCCAGCAGCTTGGGGGGCGGGAAAGAGACCCAGTACTTC. Protein sequence: CASSLGGGKETQYF. The rearrangement links TRBV5-1 to TRBJ2-5; D is possibly TRBD2 (6 bases). CDR3 size: 14 residues. Per germline, CDR1 SGHRS and CDR2 YFSETQ. The V gene lost 0 bases and the J gene lost 3 bases, with 9 bases spanning the gap.

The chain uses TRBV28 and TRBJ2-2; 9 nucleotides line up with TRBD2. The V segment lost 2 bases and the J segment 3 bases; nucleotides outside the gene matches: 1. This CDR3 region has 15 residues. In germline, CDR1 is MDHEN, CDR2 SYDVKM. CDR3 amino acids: CASSLSGRYTGELFF. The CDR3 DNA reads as TGTGCCAGCAGTTTAAGCGGGAGGTACACCGGGGAGCTGTTTTTT.

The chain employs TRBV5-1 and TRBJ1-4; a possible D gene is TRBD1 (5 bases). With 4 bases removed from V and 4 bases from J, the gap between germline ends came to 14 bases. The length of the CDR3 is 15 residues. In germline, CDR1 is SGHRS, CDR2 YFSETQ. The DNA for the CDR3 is TGCGCCAGCAGCCCGCGACAGTCGATTAATGAAAAACTGTTTTTT. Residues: CASSPRQSINEKLFF.

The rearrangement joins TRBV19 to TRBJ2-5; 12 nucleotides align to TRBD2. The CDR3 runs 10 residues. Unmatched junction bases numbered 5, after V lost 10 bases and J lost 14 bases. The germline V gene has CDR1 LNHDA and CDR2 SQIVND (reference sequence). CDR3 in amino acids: CATLAGGLYF. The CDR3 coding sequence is TGTGCCACGCTAGCGGGGGGGCTTTACTTC.

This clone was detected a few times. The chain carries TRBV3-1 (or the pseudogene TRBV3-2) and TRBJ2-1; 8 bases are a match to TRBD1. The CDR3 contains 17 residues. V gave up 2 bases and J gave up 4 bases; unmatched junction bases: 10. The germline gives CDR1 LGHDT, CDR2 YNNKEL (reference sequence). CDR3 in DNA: TGTGCCAGCAGCCAAAACCCCCAGGGGGCGCGTTACAATGAGCAGTTCTTC. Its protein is CASSQNPQGARYNEQFF.

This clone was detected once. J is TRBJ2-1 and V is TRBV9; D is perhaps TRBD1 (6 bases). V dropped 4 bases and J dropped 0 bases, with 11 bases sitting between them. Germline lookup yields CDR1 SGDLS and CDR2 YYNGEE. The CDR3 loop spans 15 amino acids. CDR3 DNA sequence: TGTGCCAGCAGCCCGCAGGGGAGCTCCTACAATGAGCAGTTCTTC. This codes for CASSPQGSSYNEQFF. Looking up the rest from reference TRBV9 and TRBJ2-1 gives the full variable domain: DSGVTQTPKHLITATGQRVTLRCSPRSGDLSVYWYQQSLDQGLQFLIQYYNGEERAKGNILERFSAQQFPDLHSELNLSSLELGDSALYFCASSPQGSSYNEQFFGPGTRLTVL.

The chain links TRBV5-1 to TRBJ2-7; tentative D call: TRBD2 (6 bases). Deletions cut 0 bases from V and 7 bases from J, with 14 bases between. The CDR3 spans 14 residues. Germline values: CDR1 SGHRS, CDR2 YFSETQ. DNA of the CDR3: TGCGCCAGCAGCTTGGCCGGGGGAGCAGGGGAGCAGTACTTC. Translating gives CASSLAGGAGEQYF. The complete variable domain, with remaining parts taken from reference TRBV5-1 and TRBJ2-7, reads KAGVTQTPRYLIKTRGQQVTLSCSPISGHRSVSWYQQTPGQGLQFLFEYFSETQRNKGNFPGRFSGRQFSNSRSEMNVSTLELGDSALYLCASSLAGGAGEQYFGPGTRLTVT.

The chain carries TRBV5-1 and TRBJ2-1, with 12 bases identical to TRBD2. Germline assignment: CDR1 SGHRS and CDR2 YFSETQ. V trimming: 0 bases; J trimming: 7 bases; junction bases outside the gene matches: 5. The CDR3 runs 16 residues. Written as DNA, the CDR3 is TGCGCCAGCAGCTTGGGGGGACTAGCGGGTAATAATGAGCAGTTCTTC. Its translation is CASSLGGLAGNNEQFF.